This entry is about one T cell receptor (beta chain). What antigen it recognizes has not been identified. No much larger clone is present one base from it, and per-base qualities are unavailable. Each collaborating institution followed its own protocols to collect whole blood in K2EDTA tubes. Collaborator samples were shipped for TCRbeta analysis as frozen whole blood, isolated PBMCs, or DNA extracted from either sample type. TCRbeta CDR3 regions were amplified from genomic DNA using the immunoSEQ Assay, a bias-controlled multiplex PCR. The study's processing was this. The number of nucleated cells in each sample was estimated from the amplification of reference gene primers within the assay. To quantify the absolute abundance of each unique TCRbeta CDR3 rearrangement, sequence reads were collapsed and filtered. Productive Simpson clonality was computed per sample as the square root of Simpson's diversity index over productive rearrangements. Imported from immuneACCESS, the table was reduced by TCRdb to in-frame sequences with V and J called. These copies leave out some clones; in studies compared against another copy, an unresolved V gene accounts for under half, and the cause of the remainder is not known. The V and J calls and clone size were taken over from that table, and D and trimming were inferred from the DNA. The sample table contains some 20,000 clones; only one count was recorded for around 89% of them. The ten top clones hold 6.5% to 9.5% of the sample.

The data originate from a study of blood T cell repertoires in COVID-19 (dated by TCRdb to the early 2020s). Background for the entire study: Samples covering the acute and convalescent phases of COVID-19 were provided by collaborators in the United States, Italy and Spain. HLA class I and class II types, where available, came from metadata supplied by the sample provider rather than from assay-based typing. The repertoires were made available in a free public database intended to serve as a resource for research on the immune response to SARS-CoV-2. The prospective study material was composed of cDNA or gDNA derived from T cells, B-cell-depleted T cells, or PBMCs. Samples came from the ongoing ImmuneRACE study (first 160 participants) plus 1,254 subjects from 6 global collaborators. The sample metadata nearly always contained a de-identified subject ID, COVID-19 status, age in years and sex. Subjects who had been exposed to COVID-19, were actively infected with it, or had recovered from it provided the deeply sampled blood TCRbeta repertoires that made up the dataset. What the authors observed across the whole study: Clinical and demographic metadata were provided uncurated, with the amount varying by source and participant.

From a lookup of the germline V gene, CDR1 and CDR2 are SGHNT and YENEEA. The CDR3 covers 13 residues, taking in both the cysteine and the phenylalanine. Of the read, only the CDR3 DNA is kept; its 39 bases are in frame from base 1. Trimming at the junction amounts to 3 bases on V and 10 bases on J, and the germline ends lie 16 bases apart. The sequenced sample consisted of peripheral blood. This TCR was recovered from a woman aged 55-70 years with active COVID-19. This chain is built from TRBV11-3 and TRBJ2-7, and possibly TRBD1, on 6 matching bases. The CDR3 region: CASSLTGTESQYF. The DNA sequence is as follows: TGTGCCAGCAGCTTGACAGGCACCGAAAGTCAGTACTTC.